This T cell receptor (beta chain) was observed in a study of molecular identifiers for immune sequencing clone quantification (dated by TCRdb to between 2017 and 2018). General notes on the study: For a replicate experiment, the RNA from either approximately 20,000 or 98,000 naive CD8 T cells was divided into five aliquots, and four of those aliquots went on to sequencing. This methods study used CD8 T cells to benchmark TCR RNA copy counting and molecular-identifier clustering-based TCR repertoire sequencing (MIDCIRS).

Based on the germline V gene, the CDR1 and CDR2 sequences are SGHRS and YFSETQ. The V end loses 0 bases and the J end loses 2 bases, and a stretch of 5 bases separates them. There are 13 amino acids in the CDR3, from cysteine to phenylalanine inclusive. Just the 39-base CDR3 DNA is kept, in frame starting at base 1. The research as a whole found: In CMV-specific effector cells, clones with more than 20 RNA copies contained over 97% of molecules, whereas in naive cells such clones contained under 1% of molecules. Highly expanded clone sizes could be underestimated if identical TCR molecules share a barcode. Modeling indicated roughly 3.2 TCR RNA copies recovered per cell, compared with about 9.4 by digital PCR, which implies a capture efficiency of around 29%. When barcode sub-clustering was omitted, TCR diversity was inflated by chimeric consensus sequences, with chimeras reaching as high as 47%. Even against a background of about a million naive CD8 T cells, spiked-in Jurkat TCR RNA amounting to a single cell's worth was reported to be detectable. Naive libraries contained spiked-in Jurkat TCR RNA (roughly ten copies' worth), which is not part of the donor repertoire.

Libraries of naive CD8 T cells were built from about 20,000 to 1,000,000 sorted cells, with 10%, 30% or 50% of the purified RNA used. Naive CD8 T cells were FACS-sorted as CD8+CD4-CCR7+CD45RA+ on a BD FACSAria II into RLT Plus buffer. Detection sensitivity was tested by spiking Jurkat RNA equal to 9 to 10 TCR copies' worth into samples containing about 17,000-1,000,000 naive CD8 T cells. CD8 T cells were enriched using RosetteSep CD8+ T Cell Enrichment Cocktail and Ficoll-Paque, and the enriched cells then underwent ACK red cell lysis. On this clonotype: The antigen this receptor binds is unknown. Base qualities are missing; no much larger clone stands one base away.

The library was produced with PCR. Sequencer: NextSeq 500. Preparation of bulk TCR libraries followed a previously described approach, with the TCR primers listed in Table S5. Purification of total RNA was performed with the Qiagen AllPrep DNA/RNA kit. Before analysis, reads from multiple sequencing runs of the same library were pooled. The paper's processing steps were these. Reads were retained only if an exact TCR constant sequence was present, and the retained reads were trimmed to 150 nt and grouped according to their 12-nt molecular barcodes. Reads inside each barcode group were sub-clustered using a 15% Levenshtein threshold, and a quality-weighted consensus sequence was constructed for each RNA molecule. Non-functional sequences were excluded, and lower-count sequences lying one edit away from another sequence were also excluded. Barcode sub-clusters with fewer than 20% of the maximum read count were removed, based on fitting two negative binomial distributions. TCRdb reworked the public reads: Q25 trimming with fastp, MiXCR clone assembly, productive beta chains retained. CDR3 protein sequences are deduplicated, and each keeps its most common genes and DNA. The V and J calls and clone size come from TCRdb's table, not from the authors' own analysis. Here the sample has 100,000 or so distinct CDR3 sequences; about a third occur a single time. Roughly 9.7% of the sample rests with the top ten.

The sequence joins TRBV5-1 to TRBJ2-5, with the D gene too uncertain to name. Sequences were obtained from naive CD8+ T cells from blood, with Jurkat cell RNA spiked in. What this sample's cell subset or site label stands for: FACS-sorted CD8+CD4-CCR7+CD45RA+ naive T cells. This clonotype was obtained from a human donor in good health. Some libraries in this study had Jurkat cell RNA spiked in. In nucleotides, the sequence is TGCGCCAGCAGCTTGGAGCTACAAGAGACCCAGTACTTC. Its amino acids are CASSLELQETQYF.